The 14 T cell receptor beta chains presented below share a single source sample, sequenced in a study of shared clonotypes between healthy human individuals. Profiling relied on immunoSEQ multiplex PCR, and the TCRdb table lists in-frame clones only, not all of them. This repertoire shows roughly 1,800,000 clones, about 94% found once; its top ten account for under 1.5%. CD45RO-negative CD8 cells positively selected for CCR7 made up the naive population, which excluded terminally differentiated effector memory CD45RA+ cells. Sequenced sample: naive CD8+ T cells sorted from blood. These receptors were collected from a young man in good health.

The chain recombines TRBV4-3 with TRBJ2-2, with 7 positions matching TRBD2. Looked up from germline, CDR1 is LGHNA and CDR2 is YSLEER. This CDR3 contains 16 residues. The junction had 5 bases not matched to a gene; V was cut back by 3 bases and J by 1 base. CDR3: CASSHPLAGNTGELFF. The CDR3 bases are TGCGCCAGCAGCCACCCCTTAGCGGGGAACACCGGGGAGCTGTTTTTT.

A word on this clone: Within the sample, other DNA sequences also encode this same CDR3. The chain has TRBV27 and TRBJ1-6, with 10 bases fitting TRBD1. CDR3 size: 15 residues. The V segment lost 0 bases and the J segment 10 bases; nucleotides outside the gene matches: 3. Germline-derived CDR1 and CDR2 are MNHEY and SMNVEV (reference sequence). CDR3 nucleotide sequence: TGTGCCAGCAGTTTATCTGGGACAGGGGTCTCACCCCTCCACTTT. Translated, it gives CASSLSGTGVSPLHF.

The table lists this clone with a count of one. The chain recombines TRBV11-2 with TRBJ1-3; D might be TRBD1 (6 bases). Germline assignment: CDR1 SGHAT and CDR2 FQNNGV. The CDR3 runs 15 residues. Trimming cost V 0 bases and J 7 bases, with 13 bases left between them. The CDR3 loop reads CASSLDVTGGNTIYF. The CDR3 region has the DNA TGTGCCAGCAGCTTAGATGTAACGGGGGGCAACACCATATATTTT.

The V gene is TRBV11-2, the J gene TRBJ2-5; the match to TRBD1 covers 7 bases. The V segment lost 1 base and the J segment 4 bases; nucleotides outside the gene matches: 3. From germline, CDR1 is SGHAT and CDR2 FQNNGV. CDR3 length equals 14 residues. The CDR3 DNA reads as TGTGCCAGCAGCTTAGTTTCAGGGGGAGAGACCCAGTACTTC. The encoded protein is CASSLVSGGETQYF.

V and J are TRBV4-1 and TRBJ2-2; D uncertain. The CDR3 length is 11 residues. V shed 3 bases and J shed 7 bases, with 3 bases lying between them. From germline, CDR1 is MGHRA and CDR2 YSYEKL. CDR3 protein: CASSHGGELFF. The CDR3 DNA follows: TGCGCCAGCAGCCACGGCGGGGAGCTGTTTTTT.

The chain links TRBV6-1 to TRBJ2-3; 8 nucleotides agree with TRBD1. The CDR3 totals 16 residues. CDR1 MNHNS and CDR2 SASEGT come from the germline V gene. J lost 0 bases, V lost 4 bases, and 6 bases had no gene match. CDR3 in DNA: TGTGCCAGCAGTGTAAACAGGGGGATAAGCACAGATACGCAGTATTTT. This translates into CASSVNRGISTDTQYF.

The chain carries TRBV18 and TRBJ2-7; either TRBD1 or TRBD2 may supply D (5 bases each). The CDR3 covers 12 residues. V lost 6 bases, J lost 2 bases, and 8 bases lay in between. Germline V gives CDR1 KGHSH, CDR2 LQKENI. CDR3 loop: CASSWDPYEQYF. CDR3 in DNA: TGTGCCAGCTCTTGGGACCCCTACGAGCAGTACTTC.

The chain recombines TRBV7-9 with TRBJ2-7, with 10 bases matching TRBD1. Germline V gene sequence: CDR1 SEHNR, CDR2 FQNEAQ (reference sequence). The CDR3 totals 14 residues. Trimming at V came to 4 bases and at J to 3 bases, leaving 3 bases not matched to a gene. CDR3 DNA: TGTGCCAGCAGCTCCGGGGACAGGGGCTACGAGCAGTACTTC. This translates into CASSSGDRGYEQYF.

This sequence joins TRBV7-9 and TRBJ2-7; possibly TRBD1 or TRBD2 for D (5 bases each). The CDR3 length is 15 residues. The germline V and J ends were trimmed by 5 bases and 2 bases, with 16 bases remaining between them. Germline CDR1 is SEHNR and CDR2 is FQNEAQ (reference sequence). CDR3 amino acids: CASSEGWGTTYEQYF. The CDR3 nucleotides read TGTGCCAGCAGCGAAGGGTGGGGGACGACCTACGAGCAGTACTTC.

This chain uses TRBV5-1 with TRBJ2-7; D perhaps matches TRBD1 (6 bases). The V and J ends lost 4 bases and 3 bases respectively, with 17 bases between them. Germline assignment: CDR1 SGHRS and CDR2 YFSETQ. CDR3 length equals 15 residues. CDR3 DNA: TGCGCCAGCAGCATCTCACCGGAAGGGGGCTACGAGCAGTACTTC. Protein sequence: CASSISPEGGYEQYF.

The V call is TRBV30, the J call TRBJ1-4, with 7 nucleotides matching TRBD1. V dropped 4 bases and J dropped 12; count of bases not matched to a gene: 5. Germline V gene lookup returns CDR1 GTSNPN and CDR2 SVGIG (reference sequence). This CDR3 is built from 11 residues. CDR3 DNA: TGTGCCTGGAACAGGGGTTTGGAACTGTTTTTT. It is translated as CAWNRGLELFF.

CDR3 region: CASSLQQGANTEAFF. The CDR3 DNA reads as TGTGCCAGCAGTTTGCAACAGGGGGCGAACACTGAAGCTTTCTTT. The chain has TRBV27 and TRBJ1-1, with TRBD1 matching 9 bases. Germline V gene lookup returns CDR1 MNHEY and CDR2 SMNVEV (reference sequence). Trimming at V came to 3 bases and at J to 1 base, leaving 3 bases not matched to a gene. This CDR3 has 15 amino acids.

For this clone: This sample also contains other DNA sequences that code for the same CDR3. This sequence joins TRBV13 and TRBJ1-2, with 7 bases lining up with TRBD1. V shed 5 bases, J shed 4 bases, and the junction held 4 bases outside the gene matches. The CDR3 totals 13 residues. Germline CDR1 is PRHDT and CDR2 is FYEKMQ (reference sequence). The DNA for the CDR3 is TGTGCCAGCAGCCTTGACAGGGCCTATGGCTACACCTTC. This encodes CASSLDRAYGYTF.

This chain connects TRBV5-8 to TRBJ2-1, with a tentative D call TRBD1 (6 bases). CDR3 length: 13 residues. V dropped 0 bases and J dropped 6 bases, with 7 bases sitting between them. CDR1 and CDR2 from the germline V gene are SGHTS and YDEGEE. The CDR3 sequence is CASSLGQVNEQFF. The DNA of the CDR3 is TGTGCCAGCAGCTTGGGACAGGTCAATGAGCAGTTCTTC.